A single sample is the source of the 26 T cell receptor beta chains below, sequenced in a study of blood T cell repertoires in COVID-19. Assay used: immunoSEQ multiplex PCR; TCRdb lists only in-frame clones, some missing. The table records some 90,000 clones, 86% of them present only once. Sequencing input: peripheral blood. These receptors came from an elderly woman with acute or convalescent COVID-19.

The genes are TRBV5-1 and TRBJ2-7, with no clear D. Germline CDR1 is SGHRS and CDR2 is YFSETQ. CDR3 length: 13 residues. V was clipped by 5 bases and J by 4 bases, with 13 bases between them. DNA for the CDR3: TGCGCCAGCAGACTCCGCGAGAGATACGAGCAGTACTTC. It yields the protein CASRLRERYEQYF.

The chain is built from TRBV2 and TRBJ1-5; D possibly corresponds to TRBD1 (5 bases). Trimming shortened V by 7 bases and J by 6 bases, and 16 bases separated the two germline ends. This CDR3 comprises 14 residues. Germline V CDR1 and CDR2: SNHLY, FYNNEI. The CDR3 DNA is TGTGCCAGCAATAGGGACGCGGGATTTCAGCCCCAGCATTTT. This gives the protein CASNRDAGFQPQHF.

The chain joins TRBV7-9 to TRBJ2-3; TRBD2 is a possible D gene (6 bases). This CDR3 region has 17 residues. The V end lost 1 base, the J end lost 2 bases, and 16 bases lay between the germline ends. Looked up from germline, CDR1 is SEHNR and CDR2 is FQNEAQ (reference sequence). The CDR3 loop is CASSLGDRDWNTDTQYF. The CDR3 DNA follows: TGTGCCAGCAGCTTAGGCGACCGGGACTGGAACACAGATACGCAGTATTTT. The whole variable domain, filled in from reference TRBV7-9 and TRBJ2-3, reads DTGVSQNPRHKITKRGQNVTFRCDPISEHNRLYWYRQTLGQGPEFLTYFQNEAQLEKSRLLSDRFSAERPKGSFSTLEIQRTEQGDSAMYLCASSLGDRDWNTDTQYFGPGTRLTVL.

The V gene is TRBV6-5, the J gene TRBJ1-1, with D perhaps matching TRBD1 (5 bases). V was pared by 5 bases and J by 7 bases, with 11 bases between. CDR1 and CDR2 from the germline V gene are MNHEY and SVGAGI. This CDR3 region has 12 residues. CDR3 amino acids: CASSLVGGEAFF. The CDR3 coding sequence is TGTGCCAGCAGTCTCGTGGGGGGTGAAGCTTTCTTT.

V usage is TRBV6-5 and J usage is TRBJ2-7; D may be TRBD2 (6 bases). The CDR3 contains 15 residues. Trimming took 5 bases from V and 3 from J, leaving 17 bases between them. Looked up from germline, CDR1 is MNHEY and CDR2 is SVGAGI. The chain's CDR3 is CASSLLGGSFYEQYF. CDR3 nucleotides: TGTGCCAGCAGTCTTTTAGGAGGGAGTTTCTACGAGCAGTACTTC.

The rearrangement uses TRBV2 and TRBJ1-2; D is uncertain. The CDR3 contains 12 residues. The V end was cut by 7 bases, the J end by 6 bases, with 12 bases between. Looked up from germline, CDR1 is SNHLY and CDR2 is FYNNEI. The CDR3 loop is CASNNPGNGYTF. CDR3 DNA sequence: TGTGCCAGCAATAACCCAGGCAATGGCTACACCTTC.

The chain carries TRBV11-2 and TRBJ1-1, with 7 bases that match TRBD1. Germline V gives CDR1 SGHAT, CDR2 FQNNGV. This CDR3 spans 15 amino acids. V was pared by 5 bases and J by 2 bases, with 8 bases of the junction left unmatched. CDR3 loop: CASSTRGTVNTEAFF. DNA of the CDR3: TGTGCCAGCAGCACTAGGGGGACAGTTAACACTGAAGCTTTCTTT.

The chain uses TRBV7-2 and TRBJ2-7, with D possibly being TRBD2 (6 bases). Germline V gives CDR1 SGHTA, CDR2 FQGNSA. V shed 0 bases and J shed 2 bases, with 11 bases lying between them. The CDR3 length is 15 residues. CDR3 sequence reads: CASSLAFGGAYEQYF. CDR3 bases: TGTGCCAGCAGCTTAGCTTTCGGGGGAGCCTACGAGCAGTACTTC.

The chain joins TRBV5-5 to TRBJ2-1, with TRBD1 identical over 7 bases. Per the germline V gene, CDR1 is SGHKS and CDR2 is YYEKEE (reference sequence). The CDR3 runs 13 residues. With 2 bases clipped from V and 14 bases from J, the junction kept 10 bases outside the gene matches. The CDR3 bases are TGTGCCAGCAGCTTTTCTCCTGGACAGGAGGAGTTCTTC. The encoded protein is CASSFSPGQEEFF.

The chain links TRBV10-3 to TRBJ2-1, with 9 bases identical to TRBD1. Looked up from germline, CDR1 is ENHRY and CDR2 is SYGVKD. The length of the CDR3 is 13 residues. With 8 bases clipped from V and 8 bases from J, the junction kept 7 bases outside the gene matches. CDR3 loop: CAIRGTGTHEQFF. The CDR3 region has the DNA TGTGCCATCCGGGGGACAGGGACCCATGAGCAGTTCTTC.

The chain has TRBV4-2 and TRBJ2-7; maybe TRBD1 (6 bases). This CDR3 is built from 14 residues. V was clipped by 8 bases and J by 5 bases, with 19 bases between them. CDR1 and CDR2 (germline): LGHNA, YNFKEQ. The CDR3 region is CASGTRGLLDEQYF. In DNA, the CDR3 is TGTGCCAGCGGGACCAGGGGTTTGTTAGACGAGCAGTACTTC.

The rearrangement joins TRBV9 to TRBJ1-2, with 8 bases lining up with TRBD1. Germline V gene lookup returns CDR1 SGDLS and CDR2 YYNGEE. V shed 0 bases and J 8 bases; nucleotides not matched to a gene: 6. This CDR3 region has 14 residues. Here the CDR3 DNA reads TGTGCCAGCAGCGTAGACGGACAGGGCCGGGGCTACACCTTC. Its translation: CASSVDGQGRGYTF.

CDR3 sequence (DNA): TGCGCCAGCAGCCATACTAGCGGGGGGCTCTACGAGCAGTACTTC. Residues: CASSHTSGGLYEQYF. The rearrangement uses TRBV4-1 and TRBJ2-7; 12 nucleotides match TRBD2. The CDR3 loop spans 15 amino acids. Germline lookup yields CDR1 MGHRA and CDR2 YSYEKL. Trimming removed 3 bases from V and 3 bases from J; junction bases left unmatched: 3.

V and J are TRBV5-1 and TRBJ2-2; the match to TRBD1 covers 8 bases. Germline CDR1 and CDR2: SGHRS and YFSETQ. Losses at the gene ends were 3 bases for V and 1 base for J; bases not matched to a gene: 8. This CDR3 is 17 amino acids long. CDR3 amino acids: CASSSEWTGRNTGELFF. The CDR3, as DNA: TGCGCCAGCAGCTCAGAATGGACAGGGAGGAACACCGGGGAGCTGTTTTTT. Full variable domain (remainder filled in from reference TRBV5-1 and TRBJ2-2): KAGVTQTPRYLIKTRGQQVTLSCSPISGHRSVSWYQQTPGQGLQFLFEYFSETQRNKGNFPGRFSGRQFSNSRSEMNVSTLELGDSALYLCASSSEWTGRNTGELFFGEGSRLTVL.

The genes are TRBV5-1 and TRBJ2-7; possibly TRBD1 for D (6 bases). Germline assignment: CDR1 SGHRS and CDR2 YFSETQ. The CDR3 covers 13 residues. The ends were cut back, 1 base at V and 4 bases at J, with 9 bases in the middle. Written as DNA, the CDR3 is TGCGCCAGCAGCTTGTCGGACAGATACGAGCAGTACTTC. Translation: CASSLSDRYEQYF.

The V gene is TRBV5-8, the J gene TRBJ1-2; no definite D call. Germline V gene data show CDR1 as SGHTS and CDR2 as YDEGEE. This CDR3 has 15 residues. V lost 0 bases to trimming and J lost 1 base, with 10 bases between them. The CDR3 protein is CASSLELFFNYGYTF. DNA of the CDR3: TGTGCCAGCAGCTTGGAACTGTTTTTTAACTATGGCTACACCTTC.

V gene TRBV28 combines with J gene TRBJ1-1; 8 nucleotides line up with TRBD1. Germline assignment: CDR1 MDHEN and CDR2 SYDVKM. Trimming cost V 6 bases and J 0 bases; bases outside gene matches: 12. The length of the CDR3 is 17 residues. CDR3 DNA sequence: TGTGCCAGCAGCCCGGGCGCAGGGGGCCTCGTGAACACTGAAGCTTTCTTT. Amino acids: CASSPGAGGLVNTEAFF.

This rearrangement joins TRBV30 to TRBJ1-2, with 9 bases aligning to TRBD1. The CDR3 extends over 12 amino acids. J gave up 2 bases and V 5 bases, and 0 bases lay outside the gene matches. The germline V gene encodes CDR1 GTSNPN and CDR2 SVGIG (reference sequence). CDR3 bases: TGTGCCTGGGGGACAGGGAACTATGGCTACACCTTC. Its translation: CAWGTGNYGYTF.

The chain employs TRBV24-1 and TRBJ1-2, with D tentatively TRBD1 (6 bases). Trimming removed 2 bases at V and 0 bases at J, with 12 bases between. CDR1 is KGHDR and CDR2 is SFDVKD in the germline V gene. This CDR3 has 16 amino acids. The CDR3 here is CATSDSRQEPNYGYTF. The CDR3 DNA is TGTGCCACCAGTGATTCACGACAGGAACCTAACTATGGCTACACCTTC.

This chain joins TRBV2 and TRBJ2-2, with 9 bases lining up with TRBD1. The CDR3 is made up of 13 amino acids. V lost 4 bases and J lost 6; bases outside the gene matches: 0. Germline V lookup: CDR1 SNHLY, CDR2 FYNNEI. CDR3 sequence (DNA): TGTGCCAGCAGTGGACAGGGGGCCGGGGAGCTGTTTTTT. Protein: CASSGQGAGELFF.

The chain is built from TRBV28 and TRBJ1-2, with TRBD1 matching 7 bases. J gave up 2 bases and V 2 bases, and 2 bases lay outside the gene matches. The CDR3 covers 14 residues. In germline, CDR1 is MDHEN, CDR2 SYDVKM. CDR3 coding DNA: TGTGCCAGCAGTTTAGTACAGGGGAACTATGGCTACACCTTC. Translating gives CASSLVQGNYGYTF.

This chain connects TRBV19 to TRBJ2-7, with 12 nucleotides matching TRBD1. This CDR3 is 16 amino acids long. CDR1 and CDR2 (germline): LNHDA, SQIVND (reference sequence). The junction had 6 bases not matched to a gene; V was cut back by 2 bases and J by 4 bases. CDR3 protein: CASSISGQGASYEQYF. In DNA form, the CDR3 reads TGTGCCAGTAGTATATCGGGACAGGGGGCTTCGTACGAGCAGTACTTC.

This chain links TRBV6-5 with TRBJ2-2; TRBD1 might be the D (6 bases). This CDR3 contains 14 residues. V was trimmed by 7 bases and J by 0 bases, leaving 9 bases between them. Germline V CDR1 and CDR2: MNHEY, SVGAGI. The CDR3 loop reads CASKWTANTGELFF. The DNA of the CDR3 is TGTGCCAGCAAATGGACAGCGAACACCGGGGAGCTGTTTTTT.

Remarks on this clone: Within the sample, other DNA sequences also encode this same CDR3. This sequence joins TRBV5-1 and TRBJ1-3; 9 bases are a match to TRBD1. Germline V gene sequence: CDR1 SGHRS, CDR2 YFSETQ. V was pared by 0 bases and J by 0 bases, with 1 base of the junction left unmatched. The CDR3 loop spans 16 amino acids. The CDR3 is CASSLEGQGSGNTIYF. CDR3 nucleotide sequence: TGCGCCAGCAGCTTGGAGGGACAGGGCTCTGGAAACACCATATATTTT.

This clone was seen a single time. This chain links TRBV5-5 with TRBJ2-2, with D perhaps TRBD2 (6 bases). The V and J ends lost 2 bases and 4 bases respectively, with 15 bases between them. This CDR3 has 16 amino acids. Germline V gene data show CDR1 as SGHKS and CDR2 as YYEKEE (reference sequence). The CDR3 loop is CASSFPRGTGTGELFF. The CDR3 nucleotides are TGTGCCAGCAGCTTCCCCCGGGGGACGGGCACCGGGGAGCTGTTTTTT.

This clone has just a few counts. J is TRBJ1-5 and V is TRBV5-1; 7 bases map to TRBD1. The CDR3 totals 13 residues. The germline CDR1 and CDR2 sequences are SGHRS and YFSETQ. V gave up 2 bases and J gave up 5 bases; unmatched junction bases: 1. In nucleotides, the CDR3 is TGCGCCAGCAGCTTCGGGACAGATCAGCCCCAGCATTTT. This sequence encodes CASSFGTDQPQHF.